A selection of T cell receptor beta chains follows, all from one sample in a study of cytomegalovirus exposure and HLA in healthy donors. Method: immunoSEQ multiplex PCR; TCRdb's copy keeps in-frame clones and lacks some. The specimen's table records under 200,000 clones. The sample comprised PBMCs. Every receptor here comes from a woman aged 18-35 years in good health and CMV-seropositive. Each CDR3 is given with its conserved first and last residue. The D gene is left open where the match is weak.

TRBV5-5,TRBJ1-1,.,TGTGCCAGCAGCTCCTCGGGGGTATACCGCATGAACACTGAAGCTTTCTTT,CASSSSGVYRMNTEAFF
TRBV30,TRBJ2-5,.,TGTGCCTGGAGTGTACGGGTTCGGGAGACCCAGTACTTC,CAWSVRVRETQYF
TRBV28,TRBJ1-2,.,TGTGCCAGCAAGACAGGCAACTATGGCTACACCTTC,CASKTGNYGYTF
TRBV29-1,TRBJ1-2,.,TGCAGCGTTGAAACGGCAGGCCTACGAACCTATGGCTACACCTTC,CSVETAGLRTYGYTF
TRBV11-3,TRBJ1-2,TRBD1,TGTGCCAGCAGCTTAGACTCGACAGGGGGCGGTTATGGCTACACCTTC,CASSLDSTGGGYGYTF
TRBV6-6,TRBJ1-5,TRBD1,TGTGCCAGCAGAGGACAGGGACACAATCAGCCCCAGCATTTT,CASRGQGHNQPQHF
TRBV2,TRBJ2-5,.,TGTGCCAGTAGTTGGACTGATCAAGAGACCCAGTACTTC,CASSWTDQETQYF
TRBV29-1,TRBJ1-1,TRBD1,TGCAGCGTACAGGGGGCGGCTGAAGCTTTCTTT,CSVQGAAEAFF
TRBV9,TRBJ2-1,.,TGTGCCAGCAGCGTAGAGGGGTTCTCCTACAATGAGCAGTTCTTC,CASSVEGFSYNEQFF
TRBV4-1,TRBJ1-5,TRBD1,TGCGCCAGCAGCCAAGGGGTGGGCAGGGGGAGCAATCAGCCCCAGCATTTT,CASSQGVGRGSNQPQHF
TRBV5-6,TRBJ1-2,.,TGTGCCAGCAGCCGCCGACAGGATTACTATGGCTACACCTTC,CASSRRQDYYGYTF
TRBV5-1,TRBJ2-1,TRBD2,TGCGCCAGCAGCTTGGGGGTGACTAGCGGTCATGAGCAGTTCTTC,CASSLGVTSGHEQFF
TRBV19,TRBJ1-1,.,TGTGCCAGTTGGGGGGAGTCAGCTTTCTTT,CASWGESAFF
TRBV6-6,TRBJ1-2,TRBD1,TGTGCCAGCCTCAGGGGGCAGGTTGGCTACACCTTC,CASLRGQVGYTF
TRBV6-5,TRBJ1-3,.,TGTGCCAGCAGTTACGTCCACGGGGACTCTGGAAACACCATATATTTT,CASSYVHGDSGNTIYF
TRBV6-5,TRBJ1-2,.,TGTGCCAGCAGTTACTCCAGGGGCGGTGGCTACACCTTC,CASSYSRGGGYTF
TRBV19,TRBJ2-7,TRBD2,TGTGCCAGTAGTCCCGGCGGGGGGCCCTTCTCCTACGAGCAGTACTTC,CASSPGGGPFSYEQYF
TRBV7-3,TRBJ1-1,.,TGTGCCAGCAGCTTTTCAGAGAACACTGAAGCTTTCTTT,CASSFSENTEAFF
TRBV2,TRBJ2-7,TRBD1,TGTGCCAGCAGTGACGGGGACAGGTCCTACGAGCAGTACTTC,CASSDGDRSYEQYF
TRBV2,TRBJ1-2,TRBD1,TGTGCCAGCAGTGTCTACAGGGGATATGGCTACACCTTC,CASSVYRGYGYTF
TRBV5-1,TRBJ2-6,TRBD2,TGCGCCAGCAGCTTGTTGTTAGCGGGGGGGCCGGGTTCTGGGGCCAACGTCCTGACTTTC,CASSLLLAGGPGSGANVLTF
TRBV2,TRBJ1-2,.,TGTGCCAGCAGTGAAGGGCTGAATAACTATGGCTACACCTTC,CASSEGLNNYGYTF
TRBV10-3,TRBJ2-7,TRBD2,TGTGCCATCAGTGAAGACGGGAGGGCCGGGGAGCAGTACTTC,CAISEDGRAGEQYF
TRBV2,TRBJ2-3,TRBD2,TGTGCCAGCAGCTGGGGGGGGTCCGGCACAGATACGCAGTATTTT,CASSWGGSGTDTQYF
TRBV5-1,TRBJ2-1,TRBD2,TGCGCCAGCAGCTTGGCTAGCGGGCGGTTCAATGAGCAGTTCTTC,CASSLASGRFNEQFF
TRBV11-1,TRBJ2-3,.,TGTGCCAGCAGCTTTGGTCTAACCACAGATACGCAGTATTTT,CASSFGLTTDTQYF
TRBV30,TRBJ2-5,.,TGTGCCTGGGATGGCACAGGGAGAGAGGGGGAGACCCAGTACTTC,CAWDGTGREGETQYF
TRBV11-3,TRBJ2-1,.,TGTGCCAGCAGCTTTAGCGCTGTCTACAATGAGCAGTTCTTC,CASSFSAVYNEQFF
TRBV2,TRBJ2-3,.,TGTGCCAGCAGTTATACAGGGTCCACAGATACGCAGTATTTT,CASSYTGSTDTQYF
TRBV14,TRBJ2-1,.,TGTGCCAGCAGCCTACGGACTCCAAACAATGAGCAGTTCTTC,CASSLRTPNNEQFF
TRBV4-3,TRBJ2-2,TRBD1,TGCGCCAGCAGCGGGGACAGGGGGTTGATCGGGGAGCTGTTTTTT,CASSGDRGLIGELFF
TRBV5-1,TRBJ1-1,TRBD1,TGCGCCAGCAACACAGGGGCGACTGAAGCTTTCTTT,CASNTGATEAFF
TRBV6-5,TRBJ1-2,.,TGTGCCAGCAGTTACGTCAGTGGTGGCTACACCTTC,CASSYVSGGYTF
TRBV6-5,TRBJ2-5,.,TGTGCCAGCAGTTCTTACCTAAGGGGAGAGACCCAGTACTTC,CASSSYLRGETQYF
TRBV18,TRBJ2-5,TRBD1,TGTGCCAGCTCACCACCGGGGACAGTAGAAGAGACCCAGTACTTC,CASSPPGTVEETQYF
TRBV6-5,TRBJ2-5,.,TGTGCCAGCAGTTACTTCGTCCAGGGGAAAGAGACCCAGTACTTC,CASSYFVQGKETQYF
TRBV5-1,TRBJ2-3,TRBD2,TGCGCCAGCAGCTTGGCCAGCGGGGGCGGAGATACGCAGTATTTT,CASSLASGGGDTQYF
TRBV7-2,TRBJ2-1,TRBD2,TGTGCCAGCAGTGACATAGCGGGGGGGTACTACAATGAGCAGTTCTTC,CASSDIAGGYYNEQFF
TRBV4-3,TRBJ2-5,TRBD2,TGCGCCAGCAGCCATCAGGCTAGCGGACAAGAGACCCAGTACTTC,CASSHQASGQETQYF
TRBV12-5,TRBJ2-1,TRBD1,TGTGCTAGTGGTTTGGTTCTGGGACAGGGGGCACATGAGCAGTTCTTC,CASGLVLGQGAHEQFF
TRBV2,TRBJ2-7,.,TGTGCCAGCAGAAACAGGGCCTACGAGCAGTACTTC,CASRNRAYEQYF
TRBV7-6,TRBJ1-2,.,TGTGCCAGCAGCTTAGATGGGCAGGGCTATGGCTACACCTTC,CASSLDGQGYGYTF
TRBV18,TRBJ1-6,.,TGTGCCAGCTCAACGTTAGGTGAGGTAGCGCACAATTTT,CASSTLGEVAHNF